This is a list of T cell receptor beta chains from one sample in a study of HIV-infected children after antiretroviral therapy interruption. In TCRdb, the 3' RACE reads were re-called with MiXCR into one record per CDR3 protein. The data contain approximately 15,000 distinct CDR3 sequences, roughly 3.5% of them singletons. The sequenced sample was CD45RO+ CD8+ T cells from PBMCs, pooled from several time points, obtained from a donor given antiretroviral therapy, either interrupted or continuous. Source of these receptors: a pool of human donors with HIV. The CDR3 runs from the conserved cysteine through the conserved F or W. The D gene is left open where the match is weak. Size values are once, few and many counts, or a class for expanded clones, and some rows have none.

D gene,V gene,J gene,clone size,CDR3 DNA,CDR3 protein
-,TRBV18,TRBJ1-2,many,TGTGCCAGCTCACAGGAGCCGGGGGATGGCTACACCTTC,CASSQEPGDGYTF
-,TRBV25-1,TRBJ1-2,many,TGTGCCAGCCGGACAGACCGAGGAGGCTACACCTTC,CASRTDRGGYTF
-,TRBV6-6,TRBJ1-1,many,TGTGCCAGCAGTTACTTGGAGAACACTGAAGCTTTCTTT,CASSYLENTEAFF
-,TRBV4-3,TRBJ1-2,medium-sized,TGCGCCAGCAGCCAAGAACTGCAGGGCAACTATGGCTACACCTTC,CASSQELQGNYGYTF
-,TRBV12-3/TRBV12-4,TRBJ1-1,many,TGTGCCAGCAGTTTATTGGGTTACACTGAAGCTTTCTTT,CASSLLGYTEAFF
TRBD1,TRBV29-1,TRBJ2-7,-,TGCAGCGTTGAAATGATTGGGACAGGGACCTACGAGCAGTACTTC,CSVEMIGTGTYEQYF
-,TRBV3-1,TRBJ1-4,many,TGTGCCAGCAGCCAAGAACTGGGGTCCTCGAATGAAAAACTGTTTTTT,CASSQELGSSNEKLFF
TRBD2,TRBV5-1,TRBJ2-1,many,TGCGCCAGCAGCGCGGGGGGGACCTCCTACAATGAGCAGTTCTTC,CASSAGGTSYNEQFF
-,TRBV20-1,TRBJ2-5,many,TGCAGTGCACCCCTCGGGAGCTGGGAGACCCAGTACTTC,CSAPLGSWETQYF
-,TRBV2,TRBJ2-7,many,TGTGCCAGCAGTGAAGAACCTCTCGCTAGGGCCTACGAGCAGTACTTC,CASSEEPLARAYEQYF
TRBD1,TRBV19,TRBJ1-2,many,TGTGCCAGTAGTATGGACAGGGGATTCTTTGGCTACACCTTC,CASSMDRGFFGYTF
-,TRBV6-1,TRBJ2-2,many,TGTGCCAGCAGTGAAGAGGGGGGCTCAGGCGCCGGGGAGCTGTTTTTT,CASSEEGGSGAGELFF
-,TRBV12-3/TRBV12-4,TRBJ1-2,few,TGTGCCAGCCTTTCGAATACTCCGGACAGCCGAAGAGGTTATGGCTACACCTTC,CASLSNTPDSRRGYGYTF
-,TRBV20-1,TRBJ2-3,-,TGCAGTGCGAGAACTTCACGGGGCACAGATACGCAGTATTTT,CSARTSRGTDTQYF
TRBD1,TRBV20-1,TRBJ1-6,many,TGCAGTGCTTTACAGGGGGATGGTTCACCCCTCCACTTT,CSALQGDGSPLHF
TRBD2,TRBV12-5,TRBJ2-3,medium-sized,TGTGCTAGTGGTTTGGCGCGGGGGTTCACAGATACGCAGTATTTT,CASGLARGFTDTQYF
TRBD1,TRBV29-1,TRBJ2-7,many,TGCAGCGTTGGGGGGCACCTGACAGGGCCAACTCCATACGAGCAGTACTTC,CSVGGHLTGPTPYEQYF
-,TRBV20-1,TRBJ1-5,many,TGCAGTGCGACTCAGGGCTTGGACTCTCAGCCCCAGCATTTT,CSATQGLDSQPQHF
-,TRBV5-6,TRBJ2-7,many,TGTGCCAGCTTGGGACCGGGGGAGCAGTACTTC,CASLGPGEQYF
-,TRBV6-5,TRBJ2-7,many,TGTGCCAGCAGTTACAGGGGACAACAGTACGAGCAGTACTTC,CASSYRGQQYEQYF
TRBD2,TRBV27,TRBJ2-1,many,TGTGCCAGCAGTGTAGGGACTAAAATGGATGAGCAGTTCTTC,CASSVGTKMDEQFF
-,TRBV4-1,TRBJ2-1,medium-sized,TGCGCCAGCAGCCAAGACTTCTTGAATGAGCAGTTCTTC,CASSQDFLNEQFF
-,TRBV29-1,TRBJ1-4,many,TGCAGCGCGTTCTCGGAAAAACTGTTTTTT,CSAFSEKLFF
-,TRBV28,TRBJ1-2,many,TGTGCCGGGGGTAGAGGAGGGAGCTTCTATGGCTACACCTTC,CAGGRGGSFYGYTF
-,TRBV28,TRBJ1-1,many,TGTGCCAGCAGTACGCTCCGGGGGAACACTGAAGCTTTCTTT,CASSTLRGNTEAFF
-,TRBV28,TRBJ1-5,few,TGTGCCAGCAGTTCACCTCCGGGCAATCAGCCCCAGCATTTT,CASSSPPGNQPQHF
-,TRBV12-3/TRBV12-4,TRBJ2-7,-,TGTGCCAGCAGTTTCGGGGGTACCAATCCCTTCTACGAGCAGTACTTC,CASSFGGTNPFYEQYF
-,TRBV4-1,TRBJ2-1,few,TGCGCCAGCAGCCCCGGACAGGAGCAGTTCTTC,CASSPGQEQFF
-,TRBV5-5,TRBJ1-1,many,TGTGCCAGCAGCTTCGGTTCTTCCGAGGACACTGAAGCTTTCTTT,CASSFGSSEDTEAFF
TRBD2,TRBV20-1,TRBJ2-7,many,TGCAGTGCCCCAGCGGGGGTCTCCTACGAGCAGTACTTC,CSAPAGVSYEQYF
TRBD1,TRBV20-1,TRBJ1-6,-,TGCAGTGCTGGGACAGGGTGGGACAGGGCTTCACCCCTCCACTTT,CSAGTGWDRASPLHF
-,TRBV4-1,TRBJ1-2,many,TGCGCCAGCAGCCCCAGGGGTATGAGTGACTATGGCTACACCTTC,CASSPRGMSDYGYTF
-,TRBV28,TRBJ1-5,many,TGTGCCAGCAGTTCCCCAGGGCCGCGGCAGCCCCAGCATTTT,CASSSPGPRQPQHF
TRBD1,TRBV4-1,TRBJ2-2,few,TGCGCCAGCAGCCGGACCTTCAGGGGGCCCTACACCGGGGAGCTGTTTTTT,CASSRTFRGPYTGELFF
TRBD2,TRBV6-5,TRBJ2-3,medium-sized,TGTGCCAGCAGTCCTTTTCAGCGGGAGTATCAAGATACGCAGTATTTT,CASSPFQREYQDTQYF